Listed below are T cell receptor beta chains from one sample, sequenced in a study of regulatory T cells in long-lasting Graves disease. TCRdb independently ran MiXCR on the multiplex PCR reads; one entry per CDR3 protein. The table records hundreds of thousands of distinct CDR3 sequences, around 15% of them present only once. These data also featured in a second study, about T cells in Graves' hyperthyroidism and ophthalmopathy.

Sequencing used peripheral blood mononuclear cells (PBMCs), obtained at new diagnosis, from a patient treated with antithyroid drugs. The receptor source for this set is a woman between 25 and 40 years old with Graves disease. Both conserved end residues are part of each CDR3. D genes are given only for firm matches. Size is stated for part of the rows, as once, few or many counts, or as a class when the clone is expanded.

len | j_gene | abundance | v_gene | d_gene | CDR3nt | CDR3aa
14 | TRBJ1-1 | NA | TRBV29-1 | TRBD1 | TGCAGCGTTTCTGAGGGGGCCCTGAACACTGAAGCTTTCTTT | CSVSEGALNTEAFF
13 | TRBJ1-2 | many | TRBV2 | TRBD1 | TGTGCCAGCACACCAGGGGGCAGCGGTGGCTACACCTTC | CASTPGGSGGYTF
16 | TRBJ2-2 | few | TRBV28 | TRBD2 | TGTGCCAGCAGCACCTTAGCGGGAGGTAACACCGGGGAGCTGTTTTTT | CASSTLAGGNTGELFF
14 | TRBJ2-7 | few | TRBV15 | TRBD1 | TGTGCCACCAGCAGAGCCGGGACAGACTACGAGCAGTACTTC | CATSRAGTDYEQYF
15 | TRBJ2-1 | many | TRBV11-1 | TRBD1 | TGTGCCAGCAGCAGTCTTGGGACAGGCGCAAATGAGCAGTTCTTC | CASSSLGTGANEQFF
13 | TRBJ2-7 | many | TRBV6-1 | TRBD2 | TGTGCCAGCAGTCGACTAGCGATGGGCGAGCAGTACTTC | CASSRLAMGEQYF
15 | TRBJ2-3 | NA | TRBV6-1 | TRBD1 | TGTGCCAGCAGACCCGGGACAGGGGAAGCAGATACGCAGTATTTT | CASRPGTGEADTQYF
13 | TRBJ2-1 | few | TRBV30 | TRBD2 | TGTGCCTGGCAACTAGCGGGAGCGGGAGAGCAGTTCTTC | CAWQLAGAGEQFF
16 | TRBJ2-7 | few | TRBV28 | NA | TGTGCCAGCAACAATCCCTCGGGGCGGAGTACCTACGAGCAGTACTTC | CASNNPSGRSTYEQYF
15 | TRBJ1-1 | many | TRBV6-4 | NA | TGTGCCAGCAGTGACTCGGGAGGCATGAACACTGAAGCTTTCTTT | CASSDSGGMNTEAFF
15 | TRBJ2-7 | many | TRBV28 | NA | TGTGCCAGCAGGCCGATATTGACCACTGGGATCGAGCAGTACTTC | CASRPILTTGIEQYF
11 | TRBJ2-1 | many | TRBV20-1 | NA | TGCAGTGCTCCCCAGGGTAGGGGTCAGTTCTTC | CSAPQGRGQFF
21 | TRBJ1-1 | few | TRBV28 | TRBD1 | TGTGCCAGCAGGATTAGGCAGGGCAGGGCGCTAGGGGGCAAGGTGAACACTGAAGCTTTCTTT | CASRIRQGRALGGKVNTEAFF
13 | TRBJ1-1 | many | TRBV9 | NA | TGTGCCAGCAGCGTAGTATTGAACACTGAAGCTTTCTTT | CASSVVLNTEAFF
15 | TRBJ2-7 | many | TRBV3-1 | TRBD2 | TGTGCCAGCAGCCACTCAGCGGGAGGGAAGTACGAGCAGTACTTC | CASSHSAGGKYEQYF
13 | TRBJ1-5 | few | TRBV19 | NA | TGTGCCAGTATACAGACGGGCGGTCAGCCCCAGCATTTT | CASIQTGGQPQHF
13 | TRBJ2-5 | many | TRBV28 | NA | TGTGCCAGCCACGAGGGGGTTATGGAGACCCAGTACTTC | CASHEGVMETQYF